The rows below give T cell receptor beta chains drawn from one sample of a study of blood T cell repertoires in COVID-19. Clones were read by immunoSEQ multiplex PCR, and TCRdb kept only the in-frame ones, dropping some. In the table there are about 260,000 clones, more than 75% of which are singletons. The sequencing sample was made of peripheral blood. The receptors originated from a woman between 40 and 50 years old who had recovered from COVID-19. The CDR3 runs from the conserved cysteine through the conserved F or W. A D gene is named only where the DNA matches it firmly. Not every row has a clone size; where given, it reads once, few, many or a size class.

>TRBJ2-7|NA|TRBV14|NA
CASSHGSDSYEQYF
TGTGCCAGCAGCCATGGCAGTGACTCCTACGAGCAGTACTTC
>TRBJ1-2|NA|TRBV12-5|NA
CASGLNYGYTF
TGTGCTAGTGGCCTAAACTATGGCTACACCTTC
>TRBJ1-1|NA|TRBV5-1|NA
CASSPGSGLNTEAFF
TGCGCCAGCAGCCCCGGGTCCGGTCTGAACACTGAAGCTTTCTTT
>TRBJ2-4|NA|TRBV19|NA
CASSIDLNLQVAKNIQYF
TGTGCCAGTAGTATAGATCTCAACCTACAGGTCGCCAAAAACATTCAGTACTTC
>TRBJ2-3|NA|TRBV10-3|NA
CAILDGASTDTQYF
TGTGCCATCTTAGATGGGGCTAGCACAGATACGCAGTATTTT
>TRBJ2-7|TRBD1|TRBV18|NA
CASSRGQGSYEQYF
TGTGCCAGCTCACGAGGACAGGGATCCTACGAGCAGTACTTC
>TRBJ2-3|NA|TRBV5-8|NA
CASSRALIPDTQYF
TGTGCCAGCAGCCGCGCCCTTATTCCAGATACGCAGTATTTT
>TRBJ2-2|NA|TRBV24-1|once
CATSDPRGENTGELFF
TGTGCTACCAGTGATCCCAGGGGCGAGAACACCGGGGAGCTGTTTTTT
>TRBJ1-6|TRBD1|TRBV30|NA
CAWSPDRATSLHF
TGTGCCTGGAGTCCCGACAGGGCGACTTCCCTCCACTTT
>TRBJ1-5|NA|TRBV7-9|NA
CASSFFAEPQHF
TGTGCCAGCAGCTTCTTTGCGGAGCCCCAGCATTTT
>TRBJ1-6|NA|TRBV2|NA
CASIWLVNSPLHF
TGTGCCAGCATCTGGCTTGTTAATTCACCCCTCCACTTT
>TRBJ2-3|NA|TRBV19|NA
CASSIGDRRVTDTQYF
TGTGCCAGTAGTATAGGGGATAGGCGGGTCACAGATACGCAGTATTTT
>TRBJ1-1|NA|TRBV27|NA
CATSRGSPTEAFF
TGTGCCACCTCTAGGGGGTCCCCCACTGAAGCTTTCTTT
>TRBJ2-5|NA|TRBV7-2|NA
CASSSGWIRETQYF
TGTGCCAGCAGCTCCGGGTGGATTCGGGAGACCCAGTACTTC
>TRBJ1-1|TRBD1|TRBV4-3|NA
CASSHTYRGLITEAFF
TGCGCCAGCAGCCACACCTACAGGGGATTGATCACTGAAGCTTTCTTT
>TRBJ1-4|TRBD1|TRBV15|NA
CATSRDGTGVEKLFF
TGTGCCACCAGCAGAGACGGGACAGGGGTAGAAAAACTGTTTTTT
>TRBJ1-6|NA|TRBV5-4|NA
CASSFERVYSPLHF
TGTGCCAGCAGCTTTGAGAGGGTTTACTCACCCCTCCACTTT
>TRBJ1-1|NA|TRBV6-2/TRBV6-3|NA
CASSYSSVNTEAFF
TGTGCCAGCAGTTACTCCTCAGTGAACACTGAAGCTTTCTTT
>TRBJ2-7|TRBD1|TRBV7-8|NA
CASSFRDSHYEQYF
TGTGCCAGCAGCTTCCGGGACAGCCACTACGAGCAGTACTTC
>TRBJ2-7|NA|TRBV7-9|NA
CASSPTGIHEQYF
TGTGCCAGCAGCCCGACCGGGATCCACGAGCAGTACTTC
>TRBJ1-1|TRBD1|TRBV9|NA
CASSPQGLMNTEAFF
TGTGCCAGCAGCCCACAGGGGCTTATGAACACTGAAGCTTTCTTT
>TRBJ2-2|TRBD1|TRBV18|NA
CASSPRQGVNTGELFF
TGTGCCAGCTCACCACGTCAGGGGGTAAACACCGGGGAGCTGTTTTTT
>TRBJ1-2|NA|TRBV14|NA
CASSQDRRGYYGYTF
TGTGCCAGCAGCCAAGATCGGCGGGGCTACTATGGCTACACCTTC
>TRBJ1-1|TRBD1|TRBV6-5|NA
CASSPGQGLTEAFF
TGTGCCAGCAGCCCGGGACAGGGGCTAACTGAAGCTTTCTTT
>TRBJ2-7|NA|TRBV7-9|NA
CASSLGLAGTYYEQYF
TGTGCCAGCAGCTTAGGGCTAGCAGGGACATACTACGAGCAGTACTTC
>TRBJ1-2|NA|TRBV10-3|once
CAISTGTGDYGYTF
TGTGCCATCAGTACCGGGACGGGGGACTATGGCTACACCTTC
>TRBJ2-7|NA|TRBV6-1|NA
CASSPTGISYEQYF
TGTGCCAGCAGTCCGACAGGCATCTCCTACGAGCAGTACTTC
>TRBJ2-7|TRBD2|TRBV5-1|once
CASSFRLAGGSYEQYF
TGCGCCAGCAGCTTTAGGCTAGCGGGGGGCTCCTACGAGCAGTACTTC
>TRBJ1-2|TRBD1|TRBV5-4|NA
CASSQTVSTGYGYTF
TGTGCCAGCAGCCAAACAGTTTCGACAGGGTATGGCTACACCTTC
>TRBJ2-7|TRBD1|TRBV2|NA
CASSERGTVRHEQYF
TGTGCCAGCAGTGAAAGGGGGACAGTTCGGCACGAGCAGTACTTC